The source of this T cell receptor beta chain is a study of blood T cell repertoires in COVID-19. For the study at large: The origin of the acute and convalescent COVID-19 samples was the United States, Italy and Spain. PBMCs, B-cell-depleted T cells, or T cells were the source of the cDNA or gDNA that made up the material.

As handled by the study authors: Reference gene primer amplification in the assay estimated nucleated cell counts. Repertoires were generated with immunoSEQ multiplex PCR, while TCRdb's copy carries only in-frame clones and drops some. V and J calls and clone size come straight from that table; D and trimming were deduced from the DNA. The repertoire includes 300,000 to 400,000 clones, around 90% of them detected once, and roughly 2.8% sits in the top ten. Seattle patient enrollment occurred during active infection, with longitudinal follow-up thereafter. Sequences were obtained from peripheral blood. This TCR was sampled from a woman in her twenties or thirties with COVID-19, enrolled during active disease.

The CDR3 nucleotides are TGTGCCAGCAGTTTGGCGGTTGTGAGTCGCACTGAAGCTTTCTTT. Amino acid sequence: CASSLAVVSRTEAFF. J is TRBJ1-1 and V is TRBV28; D is unresolved. CDR3 size: 15 residues. With 3 bases removed from V and 4 bases from J, the gap between germline ends came to 15 bases. CDR1 is MDHEN and CDR2 is SYDVKM in the germline V gene.